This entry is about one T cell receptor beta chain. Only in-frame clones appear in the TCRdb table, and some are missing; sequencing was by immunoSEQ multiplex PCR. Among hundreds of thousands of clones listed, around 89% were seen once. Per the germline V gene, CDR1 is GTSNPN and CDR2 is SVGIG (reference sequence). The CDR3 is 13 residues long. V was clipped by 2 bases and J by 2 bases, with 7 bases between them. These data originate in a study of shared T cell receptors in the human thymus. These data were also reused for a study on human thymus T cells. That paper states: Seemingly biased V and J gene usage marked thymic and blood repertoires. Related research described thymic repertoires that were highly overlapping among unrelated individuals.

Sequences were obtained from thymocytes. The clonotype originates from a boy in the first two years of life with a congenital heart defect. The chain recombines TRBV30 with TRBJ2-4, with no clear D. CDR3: CAWSSGTKNIQYF. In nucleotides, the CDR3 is TGTGCCTGGAGTTCAGGAACCAAAAACATTCAGTACTTC.